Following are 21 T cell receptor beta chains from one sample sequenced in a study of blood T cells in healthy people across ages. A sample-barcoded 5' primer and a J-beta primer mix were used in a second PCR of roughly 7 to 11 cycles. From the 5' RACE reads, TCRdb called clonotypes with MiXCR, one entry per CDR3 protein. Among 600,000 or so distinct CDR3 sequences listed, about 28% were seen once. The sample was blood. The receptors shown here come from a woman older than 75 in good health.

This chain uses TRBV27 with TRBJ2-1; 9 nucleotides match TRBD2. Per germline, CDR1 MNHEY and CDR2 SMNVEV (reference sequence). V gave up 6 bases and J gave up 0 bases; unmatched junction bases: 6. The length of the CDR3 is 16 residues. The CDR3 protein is CASSSPSGASYNEQFF. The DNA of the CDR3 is TGTGCCAGCAGCTCCCCTAGCGGGGCCTCCTACAATGAGCAGTTCTTC.

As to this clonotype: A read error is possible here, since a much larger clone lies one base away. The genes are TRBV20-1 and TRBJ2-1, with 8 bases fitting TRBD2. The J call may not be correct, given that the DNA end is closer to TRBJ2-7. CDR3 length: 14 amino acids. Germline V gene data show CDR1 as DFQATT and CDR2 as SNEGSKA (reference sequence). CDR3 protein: CSASGGVFYNEQYF. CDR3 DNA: TGCAGTGCTAGCGGGGGGGTCTTCTACAATGAGCAGTACTTC.

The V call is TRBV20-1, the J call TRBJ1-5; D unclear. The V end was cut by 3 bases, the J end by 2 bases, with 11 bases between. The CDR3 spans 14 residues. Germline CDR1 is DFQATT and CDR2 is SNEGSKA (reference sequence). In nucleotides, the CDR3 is TGCAGTGCTAGGCCTCCTTTAGGCAATCAGCCCCAGCATTTT. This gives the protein CSARPPLGNQPQHF.

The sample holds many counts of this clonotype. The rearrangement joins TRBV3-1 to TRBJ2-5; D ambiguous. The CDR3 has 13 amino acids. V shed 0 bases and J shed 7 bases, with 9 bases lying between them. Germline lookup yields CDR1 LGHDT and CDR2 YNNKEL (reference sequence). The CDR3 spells CASSQEWAGTQYF. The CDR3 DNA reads TGTGCCAGCAGCCAAGAGTGGGCTGGGACCCAGTACTTC.

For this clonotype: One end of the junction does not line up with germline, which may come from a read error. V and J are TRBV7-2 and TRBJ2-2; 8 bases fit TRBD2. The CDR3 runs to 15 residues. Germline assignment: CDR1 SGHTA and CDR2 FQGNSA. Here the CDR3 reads CANSLERGNTGELFF. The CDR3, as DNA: TGTGCCAACAGCTTAGAGCGGGGGAACACTGGGGAGCTGTTTTTT.

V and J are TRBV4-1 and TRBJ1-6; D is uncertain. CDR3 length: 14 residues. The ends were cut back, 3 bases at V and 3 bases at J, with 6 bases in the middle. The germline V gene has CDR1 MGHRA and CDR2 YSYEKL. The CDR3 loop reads CASSQGFYNSPLHF. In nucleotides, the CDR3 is TGCGCCAGCAGCCAGGGTTTCTATAATTCACCCCTCCACTTT.

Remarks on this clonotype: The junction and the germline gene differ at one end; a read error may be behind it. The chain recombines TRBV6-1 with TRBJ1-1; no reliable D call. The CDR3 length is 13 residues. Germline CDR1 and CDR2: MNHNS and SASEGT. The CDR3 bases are TGTGCCGGCAGTGAAGCACTGAACACTGAAGCTTTCTTT. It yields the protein CAGSEALNTEAFF.

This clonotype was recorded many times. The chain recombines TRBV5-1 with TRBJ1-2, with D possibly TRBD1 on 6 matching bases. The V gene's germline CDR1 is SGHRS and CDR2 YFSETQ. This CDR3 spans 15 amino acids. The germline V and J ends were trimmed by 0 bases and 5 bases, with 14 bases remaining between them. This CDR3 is CASSLDGGEFYGYTF. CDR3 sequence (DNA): TGCGCCAGCAGCTTGGACGGGGGCGAATTTTATGGCTACACCTTC.

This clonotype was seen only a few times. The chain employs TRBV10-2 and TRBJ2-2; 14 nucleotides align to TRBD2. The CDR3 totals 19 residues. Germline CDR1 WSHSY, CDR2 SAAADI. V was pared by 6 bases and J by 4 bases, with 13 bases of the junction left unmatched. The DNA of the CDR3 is TGCGCCAGCAGCCACCTTCCGGGACTAGCGGGGGAGATCACCGGGGAGCTGTTTTTT. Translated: CASSHLPGLAGEITGELFF.

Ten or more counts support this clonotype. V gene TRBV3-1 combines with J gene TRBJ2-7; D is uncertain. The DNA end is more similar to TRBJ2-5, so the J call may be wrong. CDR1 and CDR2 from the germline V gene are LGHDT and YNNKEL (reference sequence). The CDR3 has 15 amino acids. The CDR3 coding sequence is TGTGCCAGCAGCCAAGATCATCAGGCCGTAAAGACCCAGTACTTC. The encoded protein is CASSQDHQAVKTQYF.

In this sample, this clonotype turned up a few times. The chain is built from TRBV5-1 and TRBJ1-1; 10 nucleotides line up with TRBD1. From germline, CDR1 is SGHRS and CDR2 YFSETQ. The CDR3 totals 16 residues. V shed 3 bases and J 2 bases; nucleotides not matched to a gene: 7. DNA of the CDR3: TGCGCCAGCAGCTGGGGGACAGGGGCCTCAAACACTGAAGCTTTCTTT. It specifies CASSWGTGASNTEAFF.

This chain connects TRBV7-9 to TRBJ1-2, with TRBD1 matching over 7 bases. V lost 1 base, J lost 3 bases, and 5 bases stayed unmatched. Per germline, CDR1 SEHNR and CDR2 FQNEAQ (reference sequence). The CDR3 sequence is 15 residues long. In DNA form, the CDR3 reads TGTGCCAGCAGCTTAGGGGGGGGACAGCACTATGGCTACACCTTC. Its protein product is CASSLGGGQHYGYTF.

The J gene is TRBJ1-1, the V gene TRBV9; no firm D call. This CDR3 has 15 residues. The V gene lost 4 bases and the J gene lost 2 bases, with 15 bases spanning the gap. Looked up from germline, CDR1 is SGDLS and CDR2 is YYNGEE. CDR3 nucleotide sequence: TGTGCCAGCAGCCCTCAATCGGGGTTTAACACTGAAGCTTTCTTT. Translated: CASSPQSGFNTEAFF.

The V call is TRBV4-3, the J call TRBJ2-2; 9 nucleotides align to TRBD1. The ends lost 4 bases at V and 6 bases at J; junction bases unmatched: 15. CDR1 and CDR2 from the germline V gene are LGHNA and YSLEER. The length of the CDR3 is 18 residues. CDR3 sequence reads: CASSLSFSGQGSAGELFF. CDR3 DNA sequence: TGCGCCAGCAGCCTATCGTTCTCGGGACAGGGATCGGCCGGGGAGCTGTTTTTT.

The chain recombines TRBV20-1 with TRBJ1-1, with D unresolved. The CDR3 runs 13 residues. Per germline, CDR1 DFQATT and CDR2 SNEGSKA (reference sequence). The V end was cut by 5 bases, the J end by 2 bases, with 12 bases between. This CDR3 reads CSAPGKFNTEAFF. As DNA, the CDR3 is TGCAGTGCTCCGGGAAAGTTTAACACTGAAGCTTTCTTT.

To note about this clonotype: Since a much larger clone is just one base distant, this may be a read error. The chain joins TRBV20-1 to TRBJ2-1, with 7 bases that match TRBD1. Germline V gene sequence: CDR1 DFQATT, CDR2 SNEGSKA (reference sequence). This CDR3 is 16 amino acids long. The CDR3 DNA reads TGCAGTGCTATAAGGACAGGAGGCCTCTCCTACAATGAGCAGGTCTTC. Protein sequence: CSAIRTGGLSYNEQVF.

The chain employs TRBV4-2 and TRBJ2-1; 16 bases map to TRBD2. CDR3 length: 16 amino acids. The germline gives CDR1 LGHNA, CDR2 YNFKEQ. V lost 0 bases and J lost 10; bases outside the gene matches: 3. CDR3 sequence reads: CASSQEGGLAGGEQFF. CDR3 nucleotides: TGTGCCAGCAGCCAAGAAGGGGGACTAGCGGGGGGGGAGCAGTTCTTC.

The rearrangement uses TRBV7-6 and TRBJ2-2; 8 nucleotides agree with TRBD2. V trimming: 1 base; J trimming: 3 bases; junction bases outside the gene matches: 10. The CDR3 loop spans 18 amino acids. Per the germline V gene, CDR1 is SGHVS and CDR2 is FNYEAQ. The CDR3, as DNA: TGTGCCAGCAGCTTAGACGACGGAGCGGGGGTTGACACCGGGGAGCTGTTTTTT. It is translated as CASSLDDGAGVDTGELFF. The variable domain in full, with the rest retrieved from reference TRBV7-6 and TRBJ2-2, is GAGVSQSPRYKVTKRGQDVALRCDPISGHVSLYWYRQALGQGPEFLTYFNYEAQQDKSGLPNDRFSAERPEGSISTLTIQRTEQRDSAMYRCASSLDDGAGVDTGELFFGEGSRLTVL.

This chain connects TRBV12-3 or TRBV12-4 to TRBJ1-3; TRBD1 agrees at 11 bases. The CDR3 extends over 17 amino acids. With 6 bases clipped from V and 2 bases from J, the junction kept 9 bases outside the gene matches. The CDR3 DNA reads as TGTGCCAGCAGCCGCCGCGGACAGGGGGCAGCTGGAAACACCATATATTTT. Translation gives CASSRRGQGAAGNTIYF.

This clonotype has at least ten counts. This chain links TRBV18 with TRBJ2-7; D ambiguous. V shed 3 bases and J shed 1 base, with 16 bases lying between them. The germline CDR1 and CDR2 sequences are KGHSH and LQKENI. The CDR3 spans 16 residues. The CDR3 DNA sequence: TGTGCCAGCTCACCGACCCGTGCCCCAACTTCCTACGAGCAGTACTTC. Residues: CASSPTRAPTSYEQYF.

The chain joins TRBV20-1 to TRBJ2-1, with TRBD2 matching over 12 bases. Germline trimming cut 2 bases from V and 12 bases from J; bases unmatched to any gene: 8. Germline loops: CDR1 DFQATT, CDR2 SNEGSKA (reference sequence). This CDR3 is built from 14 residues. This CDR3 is CSARSASGGALQFF. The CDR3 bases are TGCAGTGCTAGAAGCGCTAGCGGGGGGGCCTTGCAGTTCTTC.